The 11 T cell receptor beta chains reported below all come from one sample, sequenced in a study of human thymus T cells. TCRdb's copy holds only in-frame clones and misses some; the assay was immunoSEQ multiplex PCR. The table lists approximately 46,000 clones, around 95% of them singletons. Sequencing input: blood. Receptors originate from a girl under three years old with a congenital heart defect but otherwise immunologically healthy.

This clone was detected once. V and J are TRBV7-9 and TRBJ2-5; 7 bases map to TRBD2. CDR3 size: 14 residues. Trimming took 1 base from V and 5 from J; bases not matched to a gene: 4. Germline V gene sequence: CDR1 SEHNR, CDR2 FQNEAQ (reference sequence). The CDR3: CASSLVREVETQYF. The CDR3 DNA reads TGTGCCAGCAGCTTAGTTCGGGAGGTGGAGACCCAGTACTTC.

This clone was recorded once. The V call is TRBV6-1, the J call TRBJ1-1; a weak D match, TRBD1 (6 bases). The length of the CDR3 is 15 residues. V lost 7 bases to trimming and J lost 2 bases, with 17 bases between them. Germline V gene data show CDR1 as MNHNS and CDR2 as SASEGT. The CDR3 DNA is TGTGCCAGCATCAATAGGGGGTCGGGAAACACTGAAGCTTTCTTT. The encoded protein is CASINRGSGNTEAFF.

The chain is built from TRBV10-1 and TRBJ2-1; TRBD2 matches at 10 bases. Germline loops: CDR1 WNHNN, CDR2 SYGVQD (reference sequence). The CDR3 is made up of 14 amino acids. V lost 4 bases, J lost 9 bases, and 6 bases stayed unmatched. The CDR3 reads CASSGLAGSGEQFF. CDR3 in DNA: TGCGCCAGCAGTGGACTAGCGGGTTCGGGTGAGCAGTTCTTC.

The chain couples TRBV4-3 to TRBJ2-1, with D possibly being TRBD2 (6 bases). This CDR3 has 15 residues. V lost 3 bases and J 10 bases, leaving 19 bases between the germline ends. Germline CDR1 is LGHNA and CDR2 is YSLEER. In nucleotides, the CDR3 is TGCGCCAGCAGCCACGAAGGGACTCTAGTAGGAGAGCAGTTCTTC. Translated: CASSHEGTLVGEQFF.

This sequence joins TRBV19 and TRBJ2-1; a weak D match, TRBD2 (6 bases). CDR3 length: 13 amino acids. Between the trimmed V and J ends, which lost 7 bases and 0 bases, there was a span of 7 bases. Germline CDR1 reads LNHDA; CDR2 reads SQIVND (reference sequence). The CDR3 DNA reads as TGTGCCAGTAATAGCGGCTCCTACAATGAGCAGTTCTTC. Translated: CASNSGSYNEQFF.

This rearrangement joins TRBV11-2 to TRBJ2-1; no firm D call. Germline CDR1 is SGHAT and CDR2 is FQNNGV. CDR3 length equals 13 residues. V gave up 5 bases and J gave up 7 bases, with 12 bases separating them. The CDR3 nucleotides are TGTGCCAGCAGCCTTTCCTTAGGTAATGAGCAGTTCTTC. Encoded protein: CASSLSLGNEQFF.

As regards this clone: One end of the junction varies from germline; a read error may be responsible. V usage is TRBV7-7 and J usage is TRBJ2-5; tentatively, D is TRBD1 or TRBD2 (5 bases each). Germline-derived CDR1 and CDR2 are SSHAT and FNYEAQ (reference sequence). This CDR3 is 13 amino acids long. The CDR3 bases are TGTGCTAGCAGCCCCGGGGCGCAAGAGACCCAGTACTTC. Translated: CASSPGAQETQYF. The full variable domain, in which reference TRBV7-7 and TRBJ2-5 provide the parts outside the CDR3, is GAGVSQSPRYKVTKRGQDVTLRCDPISSHATLYWYQQALGQGPEFLTYFNYEAQPDKSGLPSDRFSAERPEGSISTLTIQRTEQRDSAMYRCASSPGAQETQYFGPGTRLLVL.

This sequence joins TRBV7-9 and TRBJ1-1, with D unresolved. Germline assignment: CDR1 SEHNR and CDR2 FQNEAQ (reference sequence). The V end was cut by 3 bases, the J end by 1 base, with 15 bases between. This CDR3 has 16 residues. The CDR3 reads CASSLILPVRNTEAFF. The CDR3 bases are TGTGCCAGCAGCTTGATCTTGCCGGTGCGGAACACTGAAGCTTTCTTT.

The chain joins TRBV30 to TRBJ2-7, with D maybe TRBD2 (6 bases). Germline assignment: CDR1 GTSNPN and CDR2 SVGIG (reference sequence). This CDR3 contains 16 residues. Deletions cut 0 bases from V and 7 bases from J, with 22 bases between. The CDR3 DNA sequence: TGTGCCTGGAGTGTGGGATACGCTAGCCGTCGGGGGGAGCAGTACTTC. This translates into CAWSVGYASRRGEQYF.

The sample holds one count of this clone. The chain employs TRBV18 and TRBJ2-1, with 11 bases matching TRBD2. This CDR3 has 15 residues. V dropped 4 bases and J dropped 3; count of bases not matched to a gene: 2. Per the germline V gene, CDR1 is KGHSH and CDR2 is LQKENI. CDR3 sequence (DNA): TGTGCCAGCTCACTGGGACTAGCGGTCTACAATGAGCAGTTCTTC. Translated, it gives CASSLGLAVYNEQFF.

The CDR3 coding sequence is TGCGCCAGCAGCCCTAGCGGGAGTCGGTACAATGAGCAGTTCTTC. Its protein is CASSPSGSRYNEQFF. This rearrangement joins TRBV10-2 to TRBJ2-1, with 10 bases that match TRBD2. V trimming: 6 bases; J trimming: 4 bases; junction bases outside the gene matches: 6. The germline V gene encodes CDR1 WSHSY and CDR2 SAAADI. The CDR3 runs 15 residues.